The 22 T cell receptor beta chains reported below all come from one sample, sequenced in a study of blood T cell repertoires in COVID-19. The data were produced by immunoSEQ multiplex PCR, yet TCRdb's version contains in-frame clones alone and is incomplete. Among roughly 39,000 clones, 79% were seen once, and the ten largest hold over 20%. The sequenced material came from peripheral blood. These receptors were collected from a man aged 70-80 years with acute or convalescent COVID-19.

The chain recombines TRBV5-4 with TRBJ1-1, with D possibly being TRBD1 (5 bases). Germline lookup yields CDR1 SGHNT and CDR2 YYREEE (reference sequence). V gave up 1 base and J gave up 1 base, with 11 bases separating them. This CDR3 has 15 amino acids. CDR3 sequence reads: CASSLYPTANTEAFF. As DNA, the CDR3 is TGTGCCAGCAGCTTGTACCCGACAGCGAACACTGAAGCTTTCTTT. Supplemented by reference TRBV5-4 and TRBJ1-1, the full variable domain reads ETGVTQSPTHLIKTRGQQVTLRCSSQSGHNTVSWYQQALGQGPQFIFQYYREEENGRGNFPPRFSGLQFPNYSSELNVNALELDDSALYLCASSLYPTANTEAFFGQGTRLTVV.

This clone showed up just a few times. V is TRBV11-3 and J is TRBJ2-1, with TRBD2 as a possible D gene (6 bases). Per the germline V gene, CDR1 is SGHNT and CDR2 is YENEEA. This CDR3 is 15 amino acids long. Trimming took 3 bases from V and 1 from J, leaving 10 bases between them. The CDR3, as DNA: TGTGCCAGCAGCTTTGGAGGGCCGTCCTACAATGAGCAGTTCTTC. It is translated as CASSFGGPSYNEQFF. The variable domain in full, with the rest retrieved from reference TRBV11-3 and TRBJ2-1, is EAGVVQSPRYKIIEKKQPVAFWCNPISGHNTLYWYLQNLGQGPELLIRYENEEAVDDSQLPKDRFSAERLKGVDSTLKIQPAELGDSAVYLCASSFGGPSYNEQFFGPGTRLTVL.

The chain links TRBV5-3 to TRBJ2-3; 7 bases align to TRBD1. TRBV5-3 is labeled an ORF, and its function is uncertain. This CDR3 has 19 residues. Losses at the gene ends were 3 bases for V and 0 bases for J; bases not matched to a gene: 16. The CDR3 DNA follows: TGTGCCAGAAGCTCCCTCTTTGGACAGGAGCTATTTAGCACAGATACGCAGTATTTT. It codes for CARSSLFGQELFSTDTQYF.

This chain links TRBV19 with TRBJ2-7, with TRBD1 matching 9 bases. Trimming at V came to 0 bases and at J to 4 bases, leaving 7 bases not matched to a gene. The CDR3 is 16 amino acids. CDR1 and CDR2 from the germline V gene are LNHDA and SQIVND (reference sequence). The DNA of the CDR3 is TGTGCCAGTAGTATAGACTCCCCGGGACAGGGATACGAGCAGTACTTC. Protein: CASSIDSPGQGYEQYF. Drawing the rest from reference TRBV19 and TRBJ2-7, the complete variable domain is DGGITQSPKYLFRKEGQNVTLSCEQNLNHDAMYWYRQDPGQGLRLIYYSQIVNDFQKGDIAEGYSVSREKKESFPLTVTSAQKNPTAFYLCASSIDSPGQGYEQYFGPGTRLTVT.

V is TRBV25-1 and J is TRBJ2-2, with a weak D call TRBD2 (6 bases). With 7 bases removed from V and 6 bases from J, the gap between germline ends came to 12 bases. Looked up from germline, CDR1 is MGHDK and CDR2 is SYGVNS. The CDR3 is 13 residues long. Here the CDR3 DNA reads TGTGCCAGCATGGCGGGACTCGCCGGGGAGCTGTTTTTT. Translated, it gives CASMAGLAGELFF.

This clone was seen a few times. The chain recombines TRBV5-1 with TRBJ2-5; D is possibly TRBD1 (8 bases). Germline CDR1 and CDR2: SGHRS and YFSETQ. The CDR3 is 14 residues long. V was shortened by 1 base and J by 4 bases, with 11 bases between the two germline ends. The CDR3: CASSLTGGGETQYF. For the CDR3, the DNA is TGCGCCAGCAGCTTGACAGGGGGGGGAGAGACCCAGTACTTC.

This chain uses TRBV5-1 with TRBJ2-3; 12 bases are a match to TRBD2. The CDR3 spans 17 residues. V was pared by 0 bases and J by 3 bases, with 5 bases of the junction left unmatched. Germline V gene data show CDR1 as SGHRS and CDR2 as YFSETQ. CDR3 sequence (DNA): TGCGCCAGCAGCTTGGGTCTAGCGGGAGGGCCTACAGATACGCAGTATTTT. It encodes CASSLGLAGGPTDTQYF.

This chain connects TRBV5-1 to TRBJ1-5, with D uncertain. The V end lost 0 bases, the J end lost 0 bases, and 7 bases lay between the germline ends. Germline CDR1 is SGHRS and CDR2 is YFSETQ. CDR3 size: 15 residues. CDR3 amino acids: CASSLDSYSNQPQHF. DNA for the CDR3: TGCGCCAGCAGCTTGGACAGCTATAGCAATCAGCCCCAGCATTTT.

The gene calls are TRBV9 and TRBJ2-1; 7 bases align to TRBD2. Germline-derived CDR1 and CDR2 are SGDLS and YYNGEE. V gave up 5 bases and J gave up 8 bases; unmatched junction bases: 13. The CDR3 is made up of 15 amino acids. CDR3 coding DNA: TGTGCCAGCAGTCCAAGGGCAGCGGGAAAGGATGAGCAGTTCTTC. This translates into CASSPRAAGKDEQFF.

V is TRBV4-2 and J is TRBJ1-4, with TRBD1 matching 10 bases. The CDR3 is made up of 15 amino acids. Germline CDR1 is LGHNA and CDR2 is YNFKEQ. The trim removed 1 base at V and 5 bases at J, leaving 1 base unmatched. CDR3 sequence reads: CASSQGDRGNEKLFF. The DNA for the CDR3 is TGTGCCAGCAGCCAAGGGGACAGGGGAAATGAAAAACTGTTTTTT.

The chain carries TRBV9 and TRBJ2-1; TRBD2 might be the D (6 bases). The CDR3 totals 14 residues. Germline V gene sequence: CDR1 SGDLS, CDR2 YYNGEE. V lost 2 bases, J lost 10 bases, and 16 bases lay in between. CDR3 nucleotide sequence: TGTGCCAGCAGCGTCTCCGGAGGGCAGGTCGAGCAGTTCTTC. Translating it yields CASSVSGGQVEQFF.

Written as DNA, the CDR3 is TGTGCCAGTAGTTCCGGGACAGGGCAGGAGACCCAGTACTTC. This gives the protein CASSSGTGQETQYF. V gene TRBV19 combines with J gene TRBJ2-5; 9 bases match TRBD1. This CDR3 is built from 14 residues. Trimming removed 5 bases from V and 5 bases from J; junction bases left unmatched: 6. CDR1 LNHDA and CDR2 SQIVND come from the germline V gene (reference sequence).

This clone was detected a few times. This chain joins TRBV28 and TRBJ2-7; D is possibly TRBD2 (5 bases). CDR3 length: 11 residues. CDR1 and CDR2 from the germline V gene are MDHEN and SYDVKM. Trimming removed 6 bases at V and 4 bases at J, with 7 bases between. For the CDR3, the DNA is TGTGCCAGCAGGAGGGCGTACGAGCAGTACTTC. Translated: CASRRAYEQYF. The full variable domain, with the rest looked up from reference TRBV28 and TRBJ2-7, is DVKVTQSSRYLVKRTGEKVFLECVQDMDHENMFWYRQDPGLGLRLIYFSYDVKMKEKGDIPEGYSVSREKKERFSLILESASTNQTSMYLCASRRAYEQYFGPGTRLTVT.

This chain connects TRBV4-1 to TRBJ2-1; weak D call: TRBD1 (6 bases). This CDR3 region has 14 residues. The ends were cut back, 2 bases at V and 7 bases at J, with 12 bases in the middle. Germline values: CDR1 MGHRA, CDR2 YSYEKL. The CDR3 reads CASSQPTGSNEQFF. The CDR3 DNA reads TGCGCCAGCAGCCAACCCACAGGGAGTAATGAGCAGTTCTTC.

The J gene is TRBJ2-2, the V gene TRBV28; D is ambiguous. Per germline, CDR1 MDHEN and CDR2 SYDVKM. V was pared by 7 bases and J by 2 bases, with 20 bases between. This CDR3 contains 17 residues. The DNA for the CDR3 is TGTGCCAGCATACAGAACTCCACGAAGAAAAACACCGGGGAGCTGTTTTTT. It specifies CASIQNSTKKNTGELFF.

The chain has TRBV3-1 (or the pseudogene TRBV3-2) and TRBJ1-1, with D unresolved. CDR1 LGHDT and CDR2 YNNKEL come from the germline V gene (reference sequence). V was pared by 1 base and J by 4 bases, with 16 bases between. This CDR3 spans 16 amino acids. This CDR3 reads CASSQGSAGESTEAFF. For the CDR3, the DNA is TGTGCCAGCAGCCAAGGTAGCGCAGGAGAGTCCACTGAAGCTTTCTTT.

This clone was counted only a few times. The chain is built from TRBV5-3 and TRBJ2-7, with D possibly being TRBD2 (5 bases). TRBV5-3 is marked as an open reading frame, function uncertain. The CDR3 runs to 13 residues. Trimming took 3 bases from V and 5 from J, leaving 12 bases between them. In DNA, the CDR3 is TGTGCCAGAAGCTCCGGGGTTGTCCACGAGCAGTACTTC. Translating it yields CARSSGVVHEQYF.

This clone came up once. J is TRBJ2-7 and V is TRBV11-2; the D is unclear. Germline loops: CDR1 SGHAT, CDR2 FQNNGV. Trimming cost V 4 bases and J 6 bases, with 10 bases left between them. The CDR3 runs 12 residues. The CDR3 is CASSSPPGEQYF. CDR3 nucleotides: TGTGCCAGCAGCTCACCTCCGGGCGAGCAGTACTTC.

CDR3 nucleotide sequence: TGTGCCAGCAGCCAAGAGGAAGCAGCAGGCCTCTATGGCTACACCTTC. Translating it yields CASSQEEAAGLYGYTF. This rearrangement joins TRBV4-2 to TRBJ1-2; unclear D gene. V lost 0 bases, J lost 4 bases, and 15 bases lay in between. The CDR3 consists of 16 residues. Looked up from germline, CDR1 is LGHNA and CDR2 is YNFKEQ.

This chain uses TRBV5-1 with TRBJ1-1; TRBD1 matches 9 bases. V shed 3 bases and J 5 bases; nucleotides not matched to a gene: 11. CDR1 and CDR2 (germline): SGHRS, YFSETQ. The CDR3 is 16 amino acids. CDR3: CASSSKTGGGGTEAFF. The CDR3, as DNA: TGCGCCAGCAGCTCAAAGACAGGGGGAGGTGGAACTGAAGCTTTCTTT.

CDR3 DNA sequence: TGTGCCAGCACTGTGGCAGGGAATACATACGCCTCCTACGAGCAGTACTTC. It translates to CASTVAGNTYASYEQYF. J is TRBJ2-7 and V is TRBV2; possible D gene TRBD1, 5 bases. The CDR3 extends over 17 amino acids. Germline loops: CDR1 SNHLY, CDR2 FYNNEI. V was clipped by 7 bases and J by 0 bases, with 22 bases between them.

The CDR3 coding sequence is TGTGCCAGCGGGAGCCTCCAAGAGACCCAGTACTTC. As protein: CASGSLQETQYF. The V call is TRBV7-9, the J call TRBJ2-5, with a possible D match to TRBD2 (5 bases). The CDR3 length is 12 residues. Trimming left V 8 bases short and J 1 base short, with 8 bases between. Germline V gene sequence: CDR1 SEHNR, CDR2 FQNEAQ (reference sequence).